This paragraph reports one TCR beta chain. Its target is not known. The source of the sample is a study of T cell repertoires and leukemia-associated antigens. The wider study: Roughly 16 million effective reads came from all samples combined.

TCRdb passed the 5' RACE reads through MiXCR, listing each CDR3 protein once. The table lists approximately 9,300 distinct CDR3 sequences, about 40% of them singletons. The length of the CDR3 is 12 residues. Germline-derived CDR1 and CDR2 are SGHKS and YYEKEE (reference sequence). Trimming left V 4 bases short and J 8 bases short, with 12 bases between. The chain is built from TRBV5-5 and TRBJ1-2, with D unresolved. The sequence was collected from a female donor in good health. Material: CD3+ T cells sorted from blood and cultured. CDR3 DNA sequence: TGTGCCAGCAGCCCGGAAACCTTGGGCTACACCTTC. Encoded protein: CASSPETLGYTF.